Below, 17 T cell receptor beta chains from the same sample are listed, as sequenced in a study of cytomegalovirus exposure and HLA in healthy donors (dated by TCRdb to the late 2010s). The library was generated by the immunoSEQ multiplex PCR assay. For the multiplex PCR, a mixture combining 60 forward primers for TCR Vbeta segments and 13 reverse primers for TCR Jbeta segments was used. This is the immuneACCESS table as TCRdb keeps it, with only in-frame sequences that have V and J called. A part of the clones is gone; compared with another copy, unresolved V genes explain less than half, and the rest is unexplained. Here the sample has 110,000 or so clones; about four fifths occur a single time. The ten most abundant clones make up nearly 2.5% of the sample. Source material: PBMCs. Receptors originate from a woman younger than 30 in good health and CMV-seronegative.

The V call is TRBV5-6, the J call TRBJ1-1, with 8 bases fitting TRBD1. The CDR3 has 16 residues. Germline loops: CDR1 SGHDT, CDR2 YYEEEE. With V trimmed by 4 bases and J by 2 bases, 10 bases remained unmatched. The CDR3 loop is CASSPLTGAFNTEAFF. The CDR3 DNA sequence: TGTGCCAGCAGCCCTCTGACAGGGGCTTTCAACACTGAAGCTTTCTTT.

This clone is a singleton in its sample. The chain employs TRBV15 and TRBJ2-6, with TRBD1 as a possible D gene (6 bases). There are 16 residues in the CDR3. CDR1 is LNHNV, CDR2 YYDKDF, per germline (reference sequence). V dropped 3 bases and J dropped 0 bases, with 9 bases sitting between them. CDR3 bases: TGTGCCACCAGCAGCGGACAGCTCTCTGGGGCCAACGTCCTGACTTTC. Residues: CATSSGQLSGANVLTF.

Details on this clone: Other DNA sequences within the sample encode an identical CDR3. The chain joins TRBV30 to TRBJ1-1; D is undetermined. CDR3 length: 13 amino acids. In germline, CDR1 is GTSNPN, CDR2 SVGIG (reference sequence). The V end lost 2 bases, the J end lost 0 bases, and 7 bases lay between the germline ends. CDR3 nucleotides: TGTGCCTGGAGTACTGGTTTGAACACTGAAGCTTTCTTT. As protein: CAWSTGLNTEAFF.

The CDR3 nucleotides read TGTGCCAGCAGCCGCCCGCCGGGGGGGCTCCGCGGCTACACCTTC. It specifies CASSRPPGGLRGYTF. The gene calls are TRBV5-8 and TRBJ1-2; perhaps TRBD1 as D (6 bases). Between the trimmed V and J ends, which lost 4 bases and 8 bases, there was a span of 21 bases. The CDR3 contains 15 residues. CDR1 is SGHTS, CDR2 YDEGEE, per germline.

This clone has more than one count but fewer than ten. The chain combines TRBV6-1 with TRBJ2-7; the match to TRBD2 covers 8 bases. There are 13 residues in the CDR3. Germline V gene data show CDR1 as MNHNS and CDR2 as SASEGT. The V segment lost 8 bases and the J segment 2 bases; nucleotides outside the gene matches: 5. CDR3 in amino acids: CASLGGGPYEQYV. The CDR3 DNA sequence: TGTGCCAGCCTCGGGGGGGGACCCTACGAGCAGTACGTC.

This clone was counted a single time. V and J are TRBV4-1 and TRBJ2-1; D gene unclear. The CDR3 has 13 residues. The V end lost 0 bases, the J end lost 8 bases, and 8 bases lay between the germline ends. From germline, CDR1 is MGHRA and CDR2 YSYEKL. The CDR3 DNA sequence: TGCGCCAGCAGCCAAGATTCGCCAGATGAGCAGTTCTTC. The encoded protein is CASSQDSPDEQFF.

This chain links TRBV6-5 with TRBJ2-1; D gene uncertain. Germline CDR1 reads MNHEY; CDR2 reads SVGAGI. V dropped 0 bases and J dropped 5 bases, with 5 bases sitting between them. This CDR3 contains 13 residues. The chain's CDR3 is CASSYSPDNEQFF. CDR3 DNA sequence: TGTGCCAGCAGTTACTCGCCGGACAATGAGCAGTTCTTC.

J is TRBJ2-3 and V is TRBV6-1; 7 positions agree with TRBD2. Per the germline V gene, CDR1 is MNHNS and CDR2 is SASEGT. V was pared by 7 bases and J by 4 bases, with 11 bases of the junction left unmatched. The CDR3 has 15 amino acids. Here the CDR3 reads CASTDGLAGPDTQYF. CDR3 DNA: TGTGCCAGCACTGACGGCTTAGCGGGTCCAGATACGCAGTATTTT.

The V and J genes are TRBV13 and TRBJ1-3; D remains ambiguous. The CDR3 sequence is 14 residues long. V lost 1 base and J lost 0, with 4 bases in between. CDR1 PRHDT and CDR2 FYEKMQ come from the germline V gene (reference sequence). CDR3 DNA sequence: TGTGCCAGCAGCTTAGCCCTCTCTGGAAACACCATATATTTT. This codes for CASSLALSGNTIYF.

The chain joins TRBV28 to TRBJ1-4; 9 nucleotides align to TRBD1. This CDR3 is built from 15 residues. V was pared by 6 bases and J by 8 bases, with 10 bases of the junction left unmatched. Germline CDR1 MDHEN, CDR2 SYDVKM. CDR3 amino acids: CASSIWTGEFEKLFF. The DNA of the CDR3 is TGTGCCAGCAGCATCTGGACAGGGGAATTCGAAAAACTGTTTTTT.

CDR3 protein: CASSYSMNTEAFF. The CDR3 region has the DNA TGTGCCAGCAGTTACTCTATGAACACTGAAGCTTTCTTT. The chain recombines TRBV6-6 with TRBJ1-1; no definite D call. CDR3 length: 13 amino acids. Trimming took 0 bases from V and 0 from J, leaving 2 bases between them. CDR1 and CDR2 (germline): MNHNY, SVGAGI (reference sequence).

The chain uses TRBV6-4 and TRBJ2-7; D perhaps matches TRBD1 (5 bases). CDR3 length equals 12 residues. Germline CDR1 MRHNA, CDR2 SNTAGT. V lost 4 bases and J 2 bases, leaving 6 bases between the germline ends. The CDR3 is CASSGQPYEQYF. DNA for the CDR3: TGTGCCAGCAGTGGACAGCCCTACGAGCAGTACTTC.

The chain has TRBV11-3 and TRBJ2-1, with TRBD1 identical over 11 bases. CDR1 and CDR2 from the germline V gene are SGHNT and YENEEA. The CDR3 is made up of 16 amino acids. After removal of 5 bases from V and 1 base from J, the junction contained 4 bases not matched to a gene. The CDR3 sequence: CASSQDRGPSYNEQFF. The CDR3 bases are TGTGCCAGCAGCCAGGACAGGGGGCCATCCTACAATGAGCAGTTCTTC.

The CDR3 sequence: CASSLARGLEAFF. The CDR3 DNA is TGTGCCAGCAGCTTAGCCAGGGGGCTTGAAGCTTTCTTT. This chain uses TRBV11-3 with TRBJ1-1; TRBD1 matches at 8 bases. This CDR3 is built from 13 residues. V trimming: 1 base; J trimming: 7 bases; junction bases outside the gene matches: 2. Germline V CDR1 and CDR2: SGHNT, YENEEA. Variable domain in full (rest from reference TRBV11-3 and TRBJ1-1): EAGVVQSPRYKIIEKKQPVAFWCNPISGHNTLYWYLQNLGQGPELLIRYENEEAVDDSQLPKDRFSAERLKGVDSTLKIQPAELGDSAVYLCASSLARGLEAFFGQGTRLTVV.

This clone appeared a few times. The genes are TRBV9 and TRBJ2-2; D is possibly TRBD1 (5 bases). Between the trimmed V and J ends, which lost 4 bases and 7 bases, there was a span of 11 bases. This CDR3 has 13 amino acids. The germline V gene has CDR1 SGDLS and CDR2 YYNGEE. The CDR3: CASSPSDSGELFF. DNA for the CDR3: TGTGCCAGCAGCCCCAGCGACAGCGGGGAGCTGTTTTTT.

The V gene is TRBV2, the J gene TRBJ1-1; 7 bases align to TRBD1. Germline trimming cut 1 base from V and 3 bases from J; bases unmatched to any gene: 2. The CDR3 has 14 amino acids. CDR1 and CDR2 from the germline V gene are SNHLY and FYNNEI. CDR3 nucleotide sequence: TGTGCCAGCAGTGAAGATACAGGGGACACTGAAGCTTTCTTT. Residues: CASSEDTGDTEAFF.

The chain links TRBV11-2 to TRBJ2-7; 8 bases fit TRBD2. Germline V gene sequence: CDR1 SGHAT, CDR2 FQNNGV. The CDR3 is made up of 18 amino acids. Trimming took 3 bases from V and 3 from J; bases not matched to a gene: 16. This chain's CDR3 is CASSFQRTSGSSIYEQYF. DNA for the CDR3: TGTGCCAGCAGCTTTCAACGGACCAGCGGGAGTAGCATCTACGAGCAGTACTTC.